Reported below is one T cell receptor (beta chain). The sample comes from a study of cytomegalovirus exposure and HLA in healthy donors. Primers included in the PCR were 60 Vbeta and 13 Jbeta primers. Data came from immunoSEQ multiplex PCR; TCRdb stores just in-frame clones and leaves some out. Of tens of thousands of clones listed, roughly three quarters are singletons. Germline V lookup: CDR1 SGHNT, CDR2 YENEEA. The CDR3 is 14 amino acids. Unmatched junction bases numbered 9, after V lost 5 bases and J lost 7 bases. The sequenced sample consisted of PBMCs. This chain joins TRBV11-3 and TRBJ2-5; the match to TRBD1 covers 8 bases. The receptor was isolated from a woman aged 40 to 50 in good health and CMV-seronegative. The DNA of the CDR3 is TGTGCCAGCAGCCCCGGACAGGGCGTCGGGACCCAGTACTTC. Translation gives CASSPGQGVGTQYF. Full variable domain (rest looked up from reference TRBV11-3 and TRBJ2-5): EAGVVQSPRYKIIEKKQPVAFWCNPISGHNTLYWYLQNLGQGPELLIRYENEEAVDDSQLPKDRFSAERLKGVDSTLKIQPAELGDSAVYLCASSPGQGVGTQYFGPGTRLLVL.